This T cell receptor beta chain was captured in a study of blood T cells in healthy people across ages. In regard to this clonotype: An end of the junction does not agree with germline; a read error may underlie this.

A second PCR, run for 7 to 11 cycles, used a sample-barcoded 5' primer plus a J-beta primer mix. Every sample produced at least 2.5 million CDR3-containing paired-end reads. TCRdb fed the 5' RACE reads into MiXCR, producing one record per CDR3 protein. The table has 650,000 to 1,000,000 distinct CDR3 sequences, 35% to 40% seen once. Germline V gene lookup returns CDR1 LGHDT and CDR2 YNNKEL (reference sequence). CDR3 length: 15 amino acids. The sequence was obtained from a man aged 18 to 29 in good health. The specimen sequenced was blood. V and J are TRBV3-1 and TRBJ2-1; D gene ambiguous. The J call may be mistaken, given a closer DNA end match to TRBJ2-7. The CDR3 bases are TGTGCCGGCAGCCAAGAATATGGGAATTACAATGAGCAGTACTTC. This gives the protein CAGSQEYGNYNEQYF.